The 20 T cell receptor beta chains below were found in one sample sequenced in a study of OX40 agonist ivuxolimab in advanced cancers. Profiled with immunoSEQ multiplex PCR; TCRdb holds only in-frame clones, not every one. This sample yields under 70,000 clones, of which around 84% are seen a single time; 2% to 2.5% belongs to the top ten. Sequencing used CD4+ or CD8+ T cells sorted from blood, obtained in a trial of the OX40 agonist ivuxolimab. The receptors stem from an adult with an advanced solid tumor such as melanoma, head and neck, liver or kidney cancer.

J is TRBJ1-1 and V is TRBV15; no clear D. CDR1 is LNHNV, CDR2 YYDKDF, per germline (reference sequence). V dropped 5 bases and J dropped 2 bases, with 12 bases sitting between them. This CDR3 spans 14 amino acids. The CDR3 DNA sequence: TGTGCCACCAGCGCCCCCCCCAGAAACACTGAAGCTTTCTTT. Translated, it gives CATSAPPRNTEAFF.

The chain couples TRBV5-1 to TRBJ1-4; D remains ambiguous. The CDR3 loop spans 15 amino acids. V gave up 3 bases and J gave up 2 bases, with 11 bases separating them. Germline V gives CDR1 SGHRS, CDR2 YFSETQ. The CDR3 DNA follows: TGCGCCAGCAGCTCCCACCCTGGTACTAATGAAAAACTGTTTTTT. This translates into CASSSHPGTNEKLFF.

This clone turned up a few times. The rearrangement joins TRBV18 to TRBJ1-2; possibly TRBD1 for D (5 bases). In germline, CDR1 is KGHSH, CDR2 LQKENI. The CDR3 is 14 amino acids. The germline V and J ends were trimmed by 2 bases and 2 bases, with 9 bases remaining between them. CDR3 region: CASSPGAANYGYTF. The CDR3 region has the DNA TGTGCCAGCTCACCAGGGGCGGCCAACTATGGCTACACCTTC.

The chain recombines TRBV5-1 with TRBJ1-2; D possibly corresponds to TRBD1 (6 bases). Germline V CDR1 and CDR2: SGHRS, YFSETQ. V lost 0 bases to trimming and J lost 3 bases, with 24 bases between them. The CDR3 loop spans 19 amino acids. CDR3 residues: CASSLDAPTGHPEDYGYTF. The CDR3 nucleotides are TGCGCCAGCAGCTTGGACGCTCCTACGGGACACCCGGAGGACTATGGCTACACCTTC.

The J gene is TRBJ2-7, the V gene TRBV2, with 8 bases lining up with TRBD2. The ends lost 3 bases at V and 6 bases at J; junction bases unmatched: 4. The V gene's germline CDR1 is SNHLY and CDR2 FYNNEI. This CDR3 region has 13 residues. CDR3 region: CASSEGLGAEQYF. The DNA for the CDR3 is TGTGCCAGCAGTGAGGGACTAGGAGCCGAGCAGTACTTC.

The rearrangement uses TRBV2 and TRBJ1-5; 7 bases agree with TRBD1. J lost 2 bases, V lost 4 bases, and 5 bases had no gene match. Germline CDR1 reads SNHLY; CDR2 reads FYNNEI. This CDR3 is built from 15 residues. The DNA for the CDR3 is TGTGCCAGCAGTGCGGGACAGTCGGGCAATCAGCCCCAGCATTTT. This translates into CASSAGQSGNQPQHF.

This clone was seen once. The chain combines TRBV6-1 with TRBJ2-1, with 11 nucleotides matching TRBD2. Germline lookup yields CDR1 MNHNS and CDR2 SASEGT. V was clipped by 3 bases and J by 9 bases; unmatched bases: 4. CDR3 length: 14 amino acids. For the CDR3, the DNA is TGTGCCAGCAGTGATACTAGCGGGAGTGCTGAGCAGTTCTTC. Protein: CASSDTSGSAEQFF.

As concerns this clone: Other DNA sequences within the sample encode an identical CDR3. The chain is built from TRBV14 and TRBJ2-3; D gene unclear. Germline lookup yields CDR1 SGHDN and CDR2 FVKESK. Trimming removed 0 bases from V and 0 bases from J, with 4 bases in between. There are 14 residues in the CDR3. CDR3 residues: CASSQDPSTDTQYF. In DNA, the CDR3 is TGTGCCAGCAGCCAAGACCCAAGCACAGATACGCAGTATTTT. Combining the CDR3 with reference TRBV14 and TRBJ2-3 gives the whole variable domain EAGVTQFPSHSVIEKGQTVTLRCDPISGHDNLYWYRRVMGKEIKFLLHFVKESKQDESGMPNNRFLAERTGGTYSTLKVQPAELEDSGVYFCASSQDPSTDTQYFGPGTRLTVL.

The chain has TRBV28 and TRBJ2-4, with D perhaps TRBD2 (5 bases). Germline assignment: CDR1 MDHEN and CDR2 SYDVKM. Trimming removed 2 bases from V and 7 bases from J, with 18 bases in between. This CDR3 contains 16 residues. In DNA, the CDR3 is TGTGCCAGCAGTTTACGAGGGCGCGAGGGCCTCAACATTCAGTACTTC. As protein: CASSLRGREGLNIQYF.

This chain connects TRBV28 to TRBJ1-2; D is perhaps TRBD1 (5 bases). The CDR3 is 14 residues long. CDR1 is MDHEN and CDR2 is SYDVKM in the germline V gene. The germline V and J ends were trimmed by 6 bases and 7 bases, with 18 bases remaining between them. CDR3 amino acids: CASRAGQGTIGYTF. DNA of the CDR3: TGTGCCAGCAGGGCGGGGCAGGGCACCATTGGCTACACCTTC.

This chain connects TRBV28 to TRBJ2-2, with a weak D call TRBD2 (6 bases). V lost 5 bases and J lost 0, with 10 bases in between. The CDR3 spans 15 residues. The germline V gene encodes CDR1 MDHEN and CDR2 SYDVKM. The CDR3: CASSIGSPNTGELFF. The CDR3 nucleotides are TGTGCCAGCAGTATCGGGAGTCCGAACACCGGGGAGCTGTTTTTT. Full variable domain (missing parts from reference TRBV28 and TRBJ2-2): DVKVTQSSRYLVKRTGEKVFLECVQDMDHENMFWYRQDPGLGLRLIYFSYDVKMKEKGDIPEGYSVSREKKERFSLILESASTNQTSMYLCASSIGSPNTGELFFGEGSRLTVL.

The rearrangement uses TRBV5-4 and TRBJ2-1; 7 bases are shared with TRBD2. Trimming removed 0 bases from V and 8 bases from J; junction bases left unmatched: 14. The CDR3 loop spans 17 amino acids. Germline V gene sequence: CDR1 SGHNT, CDR2 YYREEE (reference sequence). CDR3 protein: CASSLGVGGRVGYEQFF. Here the CDR3 DNA reads TGTGCCAGCAGCTTGGGGGTTGGTGGGAGGGTAGGCTATGAGCAGTTCTTC. The complete variable domain, with remaining parts taken from reference TRBV5-4 and TRBJ2-1, reads ETGVTQSPTHLIKTRGQQVTLRCSSQSGHNTVSWYQQALGQGPQFIFQYYREEENGRGNFPPRFSGLQFPNYSSELNVNALELDDSALYLCASSLGVGGRVGYEQFFGPGTRLTVL.

The V and J genes are TRBV2 and TRBJ2-2; weak D call: TRBD1 (6 bases). Germline values: CDR1 SNHLY, CDR2 FYNNEI. The CDR3 runs to 14 residues. V lost 7 bases, J lost 1 base, and 10 bases lay in between. CDR3 DNA sequence: TGTGCCAGCATCGGGACACGGAACACCGGGGAGCTGTTTTTT. As protein: CASIGTRNTGELFF.

V and J are TRBV7-3 and TRBJ2-1; D remains ambiguous. The CDR3 has 11 amino acids. The ends were cut back, 0 bases at V and 8 bases at J, with 2 bases in the middle. CDR1 and CDR2 from the germline V gene are SGHTA and FQGTGA. This CDR3 reads CASSLTYEQFF. In nucleotides, the CDR3 is TGTGCCAGCAGCTTAACCTATGAGCAGTTCTTC.

V is TRBV7-3 and J is TRBJ1-6; D remains unclear. This CDR3 has 13 amino acids. Trimming pared 5 bases from V and 7 bases from J, leaving 9 bases between. Germline V CDR1 and CDR2: SGHTA, FQGTGA. CDR3 sequence: CASSAEDNSPLHF. The CDR3 nucleotides read TGTGCCAGCAGCGCGGAGGACAATTCACCCCTCCACTTT.

The rearrangement joins TRBV6-1 to TRBJ2-7; tentatively, D is TRBD2 (6 bases). The CDR3 sequence is 14 residues long. Germline assignment: CDR1 MNHNS and CDR2 SASEGT. The V and J ends lost 0 bases and 2 bases respectively, with 8 bases between them. The DNA for the CDR3 is TGTGCCAGCAGTGAAGCGGGAGGAACCTACGAGCAGTACTTC. Translated: CASSEAGGTYEQYF.

The DNA of the CDR3 is TGTGCCAGCAGTTCAGATCAGCCCCAGCATTTT. This codes for CASSSDQPQHF. The chain recombines TRBV28 with TRBJ1-5; D is undetermined. V shed 4 bases and J shed 5 bases, with 3 bases lying between them. The CDR3 is 11 amino acids. From germline, CDR1 is MDHEN and CDR2 SYDVKM.

V and J are TRBV7-9 and TRBJ2-7, with D perhaps matching TRBD2 (6 bases). V shed 4 bases and J shed 3 bases, with 13 bases lying between them. Germline CDR1 reads SEHNR; CDR2 reads FQNEAQ (reference sequence). This CDR3 is 14 amino acids long. CDR3 in amino acids: CASSWLGGNYEQYF. CDR3 nucleotides: TGTGCCAGCAGCTGGCTTGGAGGGAACTACGAGCAGTACTTC.

The chain combines TRBV4-3 with TRBJ1-5, with D tentatively TRBD1 (5 bases). V shed 0 bases and J shed 9 bases, with 12 bases lying between them. The CDR3 sequence is 14 residues long. Germline-derived CDR1 and CDR2 are LGHNA and YSLEER. As DNA, the CDR3 is TGCGCCAGCAGCCAAGATGGACATGAAGGGCCCCAGCATTTT. It translates to CASSQDGHEGPQHF.

The gene calls are TRBV6-1 and TRBJ1-3, with 8 positions matching TRBD1. Unmatched junction bases numbered 10, after V lost 8 bases and J lost 4 bases. There are 15 residues in the CDR3. Germline lookup yields CDR1 MNHNS and CDR2 SASEGT. The CDR3 loop reads CASAVSDRGGNTIYF. CDR3 nucleotide sequence: TGTGCCAGCGCCGTCTCAGACAGGGGAGGAAACACCATATATTTT.